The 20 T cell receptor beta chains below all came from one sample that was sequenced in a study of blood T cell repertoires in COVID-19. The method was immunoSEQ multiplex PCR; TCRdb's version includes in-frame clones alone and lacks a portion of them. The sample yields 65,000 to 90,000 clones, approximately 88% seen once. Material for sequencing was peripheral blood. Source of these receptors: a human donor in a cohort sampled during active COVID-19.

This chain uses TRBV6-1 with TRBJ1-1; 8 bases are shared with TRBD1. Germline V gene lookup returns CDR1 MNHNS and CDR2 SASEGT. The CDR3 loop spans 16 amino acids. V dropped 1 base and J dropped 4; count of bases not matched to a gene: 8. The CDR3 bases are TGTGCCAGCAGTGAAGGAGCAGGGGGCGACTTCACTGAAGCTTTCTTT. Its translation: CASSEGAGGDFTEAFF.

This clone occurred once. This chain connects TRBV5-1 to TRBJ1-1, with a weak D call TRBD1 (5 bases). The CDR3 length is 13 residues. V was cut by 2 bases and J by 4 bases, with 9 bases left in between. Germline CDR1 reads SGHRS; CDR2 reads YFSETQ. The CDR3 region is CASSFSDSTEAFF. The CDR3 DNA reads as TGCGCCAGCAGCTTTTCCGACAGCACTGAAGCTTTCTTT.

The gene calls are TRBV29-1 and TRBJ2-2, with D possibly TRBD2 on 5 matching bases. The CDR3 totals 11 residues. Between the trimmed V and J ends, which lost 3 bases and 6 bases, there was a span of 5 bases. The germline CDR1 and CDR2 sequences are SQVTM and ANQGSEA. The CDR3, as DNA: TGCAGCGTTGACGGGGCCGGGGAGCTGTTTTTT. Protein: CSVDGAGELFF.

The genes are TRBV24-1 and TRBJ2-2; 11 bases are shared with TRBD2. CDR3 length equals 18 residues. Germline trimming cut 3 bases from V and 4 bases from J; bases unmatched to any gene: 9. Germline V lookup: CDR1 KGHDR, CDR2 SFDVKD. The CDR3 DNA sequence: TGTGCCACCAGTGATATCGTTAGCGGGAGGGGTTCCACCGGGGAGCTGTTTTTT. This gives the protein CATSDIVSGRGSTGELFF.

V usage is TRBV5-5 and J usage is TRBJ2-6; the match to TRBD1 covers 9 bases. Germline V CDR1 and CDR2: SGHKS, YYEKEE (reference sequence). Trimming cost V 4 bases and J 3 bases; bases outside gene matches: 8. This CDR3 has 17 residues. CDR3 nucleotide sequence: TGTGCCAGCAGCGATTATAGGGACAGGGTTGGGGCCAACGTCCTGACTTTC. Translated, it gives CASSDYRDRVGANVLTF.

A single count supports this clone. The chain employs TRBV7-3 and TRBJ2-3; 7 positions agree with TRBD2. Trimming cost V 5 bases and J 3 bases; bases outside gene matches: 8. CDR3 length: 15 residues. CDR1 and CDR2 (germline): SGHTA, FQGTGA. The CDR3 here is CASSRAGGVTDTQYF. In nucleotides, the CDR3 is TGTGCCAGCAGCCGAGCTGGGGGGGTTACAGATACGCAGTATTTT.

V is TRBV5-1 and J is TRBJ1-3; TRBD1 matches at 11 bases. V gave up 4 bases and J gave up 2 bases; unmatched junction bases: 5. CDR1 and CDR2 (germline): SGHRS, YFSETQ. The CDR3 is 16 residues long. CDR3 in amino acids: CASSAGQGAAGNTIYF. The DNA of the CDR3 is TGCGCCAGCAGCGCCGGACAGGGGGCGGCTGGAAACACCATATATTTT.

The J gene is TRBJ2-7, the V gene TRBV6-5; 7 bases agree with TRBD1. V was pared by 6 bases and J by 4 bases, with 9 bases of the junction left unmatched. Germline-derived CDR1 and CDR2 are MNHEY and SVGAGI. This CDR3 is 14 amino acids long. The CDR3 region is CASSATGTMYEQYF. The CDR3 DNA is TGTGCCAGCAGCGCGACAGGGACGATGTACGAGCAGTACTTC.

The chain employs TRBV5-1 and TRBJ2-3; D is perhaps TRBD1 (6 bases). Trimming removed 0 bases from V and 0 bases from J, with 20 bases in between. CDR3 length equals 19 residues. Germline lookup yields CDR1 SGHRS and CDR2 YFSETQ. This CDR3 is CASSLEGLGTQGSTDTQYF. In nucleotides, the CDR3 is TGCGCCAGCAGCTTGGAAGGTTTAGGTACACAGGGTAGCACAGATACGCAGTATTTT.

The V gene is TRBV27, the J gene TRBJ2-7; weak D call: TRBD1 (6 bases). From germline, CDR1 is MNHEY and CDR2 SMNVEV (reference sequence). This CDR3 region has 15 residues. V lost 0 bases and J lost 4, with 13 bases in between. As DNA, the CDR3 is TGTGCCAGCAGTTTATCGTCAGGGGCTAGTTACGAGCAGTACTTC. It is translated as CASSLSSGASYEQYF.

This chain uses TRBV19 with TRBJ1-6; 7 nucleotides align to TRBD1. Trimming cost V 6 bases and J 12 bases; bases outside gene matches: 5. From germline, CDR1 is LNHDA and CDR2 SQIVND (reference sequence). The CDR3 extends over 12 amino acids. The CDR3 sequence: CASRGPGGPLHF. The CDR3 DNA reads TGTGCCAGTAGGGGGCCAGGGGGACCCCTCCACTTT.

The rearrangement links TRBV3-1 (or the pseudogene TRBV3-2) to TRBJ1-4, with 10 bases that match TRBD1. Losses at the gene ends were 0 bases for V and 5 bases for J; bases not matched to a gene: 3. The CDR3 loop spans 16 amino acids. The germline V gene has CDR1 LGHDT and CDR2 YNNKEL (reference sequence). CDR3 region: CASSQDTGQGNEKLFF. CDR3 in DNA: TGTGCCAGCAGCCAAGATACGGGACAGGGGAATGAAAAACTGTTTTTT.

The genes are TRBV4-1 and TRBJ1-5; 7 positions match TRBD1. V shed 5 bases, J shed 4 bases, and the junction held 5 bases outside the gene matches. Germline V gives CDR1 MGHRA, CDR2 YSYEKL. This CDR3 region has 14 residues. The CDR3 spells CASSWDRNNQPQHF. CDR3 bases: TGCGCCAGCAGCTGGGACAGAAATAATCAGCCCCAGCATTTT.

Here the CDR3 DNA reads TGTGCCAGCAGCTTCGCGGGGGCTAAACTTAATTCACCCCTCCACTTT. This encodes CASSFAGAKLNSPLHF. The rearrangement links TRBV11-1 to TRBJ1-6; possible D gene TRBD1, 6 bases. The germline CDR1 and CDR2 sequences are SGHAT and FQDESV (reference sequence). V lost 3 bases and J 6 bases, leaving 15 bases between the germline ends. This CDR3 is 16 amino acids long.

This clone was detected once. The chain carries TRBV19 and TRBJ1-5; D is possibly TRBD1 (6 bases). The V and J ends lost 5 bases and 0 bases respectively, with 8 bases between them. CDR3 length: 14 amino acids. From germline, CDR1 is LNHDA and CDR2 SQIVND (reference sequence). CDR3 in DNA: TGTGCCAGTAGTGACAGGATTAGCAATCAGCCCCAGCATTTT. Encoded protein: CASSDRISNQPQHF.

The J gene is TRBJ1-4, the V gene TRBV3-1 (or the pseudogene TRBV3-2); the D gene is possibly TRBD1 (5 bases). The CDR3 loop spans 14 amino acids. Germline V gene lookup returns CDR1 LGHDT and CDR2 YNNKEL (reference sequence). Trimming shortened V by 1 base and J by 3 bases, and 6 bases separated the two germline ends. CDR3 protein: CASSQGQSNEKLFF. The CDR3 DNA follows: TGTGCCAGCAGCCAAGGACAGTCTAATGAAAAACTGTTTTTT.

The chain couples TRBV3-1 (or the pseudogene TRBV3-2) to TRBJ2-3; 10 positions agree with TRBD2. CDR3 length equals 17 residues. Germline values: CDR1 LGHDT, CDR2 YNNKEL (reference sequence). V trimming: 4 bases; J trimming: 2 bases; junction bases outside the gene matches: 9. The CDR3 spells CASSLGTSATYTDTQYF. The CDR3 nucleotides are TGTGCCAGCAGCCTGGGGACTAGCGCCACATACACAGATACGCAGTATTTT.

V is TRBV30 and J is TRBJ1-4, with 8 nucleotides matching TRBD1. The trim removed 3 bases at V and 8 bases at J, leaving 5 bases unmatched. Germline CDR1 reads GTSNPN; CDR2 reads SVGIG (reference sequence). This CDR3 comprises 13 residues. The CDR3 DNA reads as TGTGCCTGGAGAGGCGGACAGGGAGAAAAACTGTTTTTT. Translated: CAWRGGQGEKLFF. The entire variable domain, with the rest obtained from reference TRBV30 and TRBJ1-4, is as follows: SQTIHQWPATLVQPVGSPLSLECTVEGTSNPNLYWYRQAAGRGLQLLFYSVGIGQISSEVPQNLSASRPQDRQFILSSKKLLLSDSGFYLCAWRGGQGEKLFFGSGTQLSVL.

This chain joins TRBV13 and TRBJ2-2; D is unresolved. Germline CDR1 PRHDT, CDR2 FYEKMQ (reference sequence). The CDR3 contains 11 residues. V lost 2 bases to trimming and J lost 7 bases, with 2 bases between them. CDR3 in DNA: TGTGCCAGCAGCTTATACGGGGAGCTGTTTTTT. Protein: CASSLYGELFF.

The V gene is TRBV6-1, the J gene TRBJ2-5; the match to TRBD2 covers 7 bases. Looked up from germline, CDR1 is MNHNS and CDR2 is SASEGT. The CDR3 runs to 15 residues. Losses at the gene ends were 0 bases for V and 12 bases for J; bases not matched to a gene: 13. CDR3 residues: CASSEAFEVGRAEYF. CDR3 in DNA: TGTGCCAGCAGTGAAGCCTTTGAGGTGGGGAGGGCGGAGTACTTC.